Reported below is one TCR beta chain. In the authors' workflow: Reference gene primer amplification in the assay estimated nucleated cell counts. The data were produced by immunoSEQ multiplex PCR, yet TCRdb's version contains in-frame clones alone and is incomplete. That table supplies the V and J calls and clone size; D and trimming were determined from the DNA. The sample records about 240,000 clones, around 85% being singletons. This entry is derived from a study of blood T cell repertoires in COVID-19. Study-wide context: The study drew acute and convalescent COVID-19 samples from the United States, Italy and Spain. In each case, the material was cDNA or gDNA derived from T cells, B-cell-depleted T cells, or PBMCs.

The CDR3 has 17 amino acids. The gene calls are TRBV21-1 and TRBJ1-5. TRBV21-1 is listed as a pseudogene. Sequencing input: peripheral blood. The TCR was taken from a woman aged 80 or over with acute or convalescent COVID-19. In DNA form, the CDR3 reads TGTGCCAGCAGCAAAGGTGGAGGGGCCGGAAGCAATCAGCCCCAGCATTTT. It encodes CASSKGGGAGSNQPQHF.